These 3 T cell receptor beta chains share one sample of origin, sequenced in a study of cytomegalovirus exposure and HLA in healthy donors. The PCR had 60 Vbeta and 13 Jbeta primers. The data were produced by immunoSEQ multiplex PCR, yet TCRdb's version contains in-frame clones alone and is incomplete. The sample holds 150,000 to 180,000 clones; over 60% are singletons and the top ten take 4%. Material: PBMCs. These receptors originate from a woman aged 40 to 50 in good health and CMV-seronegative.

V and J are TRBV5-1 and TRBJ2-7, with 7 bases identical to TRBD2. Germline CDR1 and CDR2: SGHRS and YFSETQ. There are 15 residues in the CDR3. The V and J ends lost 1 base and 0 bases, in that order; junction bases with no gene match: 4. The CDR3, as DNA: TGCGCCAGCAGCTTGTGGGGCGGGAGCTCCTACGAGCAGTACTTC. Amino acid sequence: CASSLWGGSSYEQYF.

This clone was seen more than once but under ten times. J is TRBJ2-1 and V is TRBV7-2; 16 bases line up with TRBD2. Germline-derived CDR1 and CDR2 are SGHTA and FQGNSA. The CDR3 runs 15 residues. V lost 5 bases to trimming and J lost 12 bases; unmatched junction nucleotides: 7. In DNA form, the CDR3 reads TGTGCCAGCAGCGGGACTAGCGGGGGGGGAGGGGGGCAGTTCTTC. Protein sequence: CASSGTSGGGGGQFF. Filled out from reference TRBV7-2 and TRBJ2-1, the complete variable domain reads GAGVSQSPSNKVTEKGKDVELRCDPISGHTALYWYRQSLGQGLEFLIYFQGNSAPDKSGLPSDRFSAERTGGSVSTLTIQRTQQEDSAVYLCASSGTSGGGGGQFFGPGTRLTVL.

CDR3 amino acids: CSVDRPFSYEQYF. The CDR3 nucleotides are TGCAGCGTTGACAGGCCCTTCTCCTACGAGCAGTACTTC. V and J are TRBV29-1 and TRBJ2-5; D remains ambiguous. The J call could be wrong; TRBJ2-7 is a better fit for the DNA end. Germline lookup yields CDR1 SQVTM and CDR2 ANQGSEA. This CDR3 is 13 amino acids long.